The next 26 T cell receptor beta chains were all read from a single sample in a study of low-dose radiotherapy and immunotherapy resistance in tumors. Gene-specific TRAV and TRBV primers were used for first-strand cDNA, covering alpha and beta chains. TCRs underwent approximately 20 PCR cycles of amplification with a constant-region primer and V-primer adapter. TCRdb processed the reads anew with MiXCR; each CDR3 protein has one entry. Here the sample spans roughly 14,000 distinct CDR3 sequences, roughly 60% being singletons. Source of these receptors: a human donor with advanced metastatic prostate, ovarian, gallbladder or colorectal cancer (not recorded which). This table probably holds off-target reads from a library built for another chain.

Only a few counts were recorded for this clonotype. This rearrangement joins TRBV7-2 to TRBJ1-2, with D possibly TRBD1 on 5 matching bases. This CDR3 is built from 15 residues. V lost 5 bases and J lost 2, with 15 bases in between. Germline lookup yields CDR1 SGHTA and CDR2 FQGNSA. The CDR3 reads CASSNQGLVNYGYTF. The CDR3 DNA reads TGTGCCAGCAGCAACCAGGGTTTAGTGAACTATGGCTACACCTTC.

In this sample, this clonotype turned up a few times. The chain combines TRBV5-1 with TRBJ2-7, with 7 positions matching TRBD1. The CDR3 is 14 amino acids. Germline CDR1 SGHRS, CDR2 YFSETQ. The ends lost 4 bases at V and 1 base at J; junction bases unmatched: 5. CDR3 region: CASSDDRESYEQYF. CDR3 DNA: TGCGCCAGCAGCGATGACAGGGAATCCTACGAGCAGTACTTC.

This clonotype was seen more than once but under ten times. The V call is TRBV5-1, the J call TRBJ2-2; D ambiguous. V gave up 2 bases and J gave up 0 bases, with 11 bases separating them. Germline V gene sequence: CDR1 SGHRS, CDR2 YFSETQ. The CDR3 has 16 amino acids. DNA for the CDR3: TGCGCCAGCAGCTTACAGCTTGATTCGAACACCGGGGAGCTGTTTTTT. Protein sequence: CASSLQLDSNTGELFF.

The rearrangement uses TRBV7-9 and TRBJ2-1, with TRBD2 matching 8 bases. From germline, CDR1 is SEHNR and CDR2 FQNEAQ (reference sequence). The CDR3 contains 18 residues. With 1 base clipped from V and 9 bases from J, the junction kept 17 bases outside the gene matches. CDR3: CASSLEGGGLSPSGEQFF. For the CDR3, the DNA is TGTGCCAGCAGCTTAGAAGGCGGGGGGCTTTCCCCTTCCGGTGAGCAGTTCTTC.

The V and J genes are TRBV4-3 and TRBJ2-1; 8 bases line up with TRBD2. V was pared by 0 bases and J by 6 bases, with 4 bases of the junction left unmatched. Germline CDR1 is LGHNA and CDR2 is YSLEER. This CDR3 has 15 residues. The CDR3, as DNA: TGCGCCAGCAGCCAAGATGGGCTAGCGGGCAATGAGCAGTTCTTC. Translation gives CASSQDGLAGNEQFF.

V and J are TRBV28 and TRBJ2-1; maybe TRBD2 (7 bases). With 6 bases removed from V and 13 bases from J, the gap between germline ends came to 19 bases. CDR3 size: 13 residues. The germline CDR1 and CDR2 sequences are MDHEN and SYDVKM. The CDR3 sequence: CASSPPHGGHQFF. CDR3 DNA: TGTGCCAGCAGCCCGCCCCACGGGGGGCATCAGTTCTTC. Full variable domain (outside the CDR3, taken from reference TRBV28 and TRBJ2-1): DVKVTQSSRYLVKRTGEKVFLECVQDMDHENMFWYRQDPGLGLRLIYFSYDVKMKEKGDIPEGYSVSREKKERFSLILESASTNQTSMYLCASSPPHGGHQFFGPGTRLTVL.

The V call is TRBV4-1, the J call TRBJ2-2; D possibly uses TRBD1 or TRBD2 (6 bases each). Trimming left V 3 bases short and J 7 bases short, with 12 bases between. The germline V gene has CDR1 MGHRA and CDR2 YSYEKL. CDR3 size: 14 residues. The CDR3, as DNA: TGCGCCAGCAGCCAGGATAGGGGGGTCGGGGAGCTGTTTTTT. Encoded protein: CASSQDRGVGELFF.

The chain combines TRBV6-4 with TRBJ1-6; D not resolved. CDR1 is MRHNA, CDR2 SNTAGT, per germline. The CDR3 consists of 13 residues. Trimming removed 2 bases from V and 5 bases from J, with 4 bases in between. CDR3 bases: TGTGCCAGCAGTGACACAGATAATTCACCCCTCCACTTT. Translating it yields CASSDTDNSPLHF.

The chain has TRBV28 and TRBJ2-6; D is uncertain. The ends were cut back, 2 bases at V and 1 base at J, with 6 bases in the middle. This CDR3 comprises 15 residues. The germline V gene has CDR1 MDHEN and CDR2 SYDVKM. This CDR3 is CASSLTLSGANVLTF. CDR3 nucleotide sequence: TGTGCCAGCAGTTTAACACTTTCTGGGGCCAACGTCCTGACTTTC.

V and J are TRBV20-1 and TRBJ2-7; a weak D match, TRBD1 (5 bases). Germline V gene lookup returns CDR1 DFQATT and CDR2 SNEGSKA (reference sequence). The CDR3 length is 12 residues. Deletions cut 2 bases from V and 2 bases from J, with 7 bases between. CDR3 bases: TGCAGTGCTAGATCAGGGACCTACGAGCAGTACTTC. Encoded protein: CSARSGTYEQYF.

This rearrangement joins TRBV9 to TRBJ2-2; D gene ambiguous. Germline V gene data show CDR1 as SGDLS and CDR2 as YYNGEE. Trimming removed 3 bases from V and 7 bases from J, with 7 bases in between. This CDR3 spans 12 amino acids. CDR3 in DNA: TGTGCCAGCAGCGCTTACGGCGGGGAGCTGTTTTTT. Translating gives CASSAYGGELFF.

A few counts support this clonotype. The CDR3 region is CASSQELGDRGTFYGYTF. Here the CDR3 DNA reads TGTGCCAGCAGCCAAGAGTTAGGGGACAGGGGGACTTTCTATGGCTACACCTTC. The J gene is TRBJ1-2, the V gene TRBV4-2; TRBD1 agrees at 11 bases. The germline V gene encodes CDR1 LGHNA and CDR2 YNFKEQ. This CDR3 region has 18 residues. Unmatched junction bases numbered 10, after V lost 0 bases and J lost 4 bases.

The V gene is TRBV12-3 or TRBV12-4, the J gene TRBJ2-1; no reliable D call. Trimming stripped 8 bases from V and 4 bases from J, with 12 bases between. The CDR3 length is 13 residues. CDR3 loop: CASRGRIYNEQFF. The CDR3 DNA reads TGTGCCAGCCGTGGGCGGATTTACAATGAGCAGTTCTTC.

The chain carries TRBV5-4 and TRBJ2-5, with D uncertain. CDR3 length equals 13 residues. From germline, CDR1 is SGHNT and CDR2 YYREEE (reference sequence). The ends were cut back, 0 bases at V and 1 base at J, with 4 bases in the middle. CDR3 sequence reads: CASSLGRQETQYF. The DNA for the CDR3 is TGTGCCAGCAGCTTGGGGCGCCAAGAGACCCAGTACTTC.

Here the CDR3 reads CATRGERNIQYF. Written as DNA, the CDR3 is TGTGCCACTCGGGGGGAGCGAAACATTCAGTACTTC. The chain recombines TRBV2 with TRBJ2-4; 7 positions match TRBD2. The germline V gene has CDR1 SNHLY and CDR2 FYNNEI. V lost 10 bases, J lost 6 bases, and 6 bases stayed unmatched. The CDR3 sequence is 12 residues long.

This chain joins TRBV13 and TRBJ1-5; D not resolved. Germline CDR1 and CDR2: PRHDT and FYEKMQ (reference sequence). Trimming removed 0 bases at V and 6 bases at J, with 3 bases between. CDR3 size: 12 residues. CDR3 nucleotides: TGTGCCAGCAGCTTAGGCAGTCAGCCCCAGCATTTT. Protein sequence: CASSLGSQPQHF.

V and J are TRBV6-5 and TRBJ2-7, with 7 positions matching TRBD1. After removal of 2 bases from V and 4 bases from J, the junction contained 8 bases not matched to a gene. CDR3 length equals 15 residues. The germline gives CDR1 MNHEY, CDR2 SVGAGI. CDR3 residues: CASSYLGDSGYEQYF. The CDR3 DNA is TGTGCCAGCAGTTACCTCGGGGACAGTGGATACGAGCAGTACTTC.

The chain recombines TRBV7-9 with TRBJ2-5; D not resolved. CDR1 and CDR2 from the germline V gene are SEHNR and FQNEAQ (reference sequence). CDR3 size: 11 residues. V shed 4 bases and J shed 7 bases, with 7 bases lying between them. The DNA of the CDR3 is TGTGCCAGCAGCTCCAGCGCGACCCAGTACTTC. This translates into CASSSSATQYF.

This sequence joins TRBV6-2 or TRBV6-3 and TRBJ1-5, with D hard to call. Germline V lookup: CDR1 MNHEY, CDR2 SVGEGT. This CDR3 region has 16 residues. V lost 0 bases and J lost 6, with 15 bases in between. The CDR3 spells CASSYSSLLPAQPQHF. CDR3 coding DNA: TGTGCCAGCAGTTACTCGAGTCTTCTCCCGGCTCAGCCCCAGCATTTT.

This clonotype was detected a few times. The gene calls are TRBV28 and TRBJ2-7; TRBD1 matches 9 bases. This CDR3 comprises 15 residues. Germline-derived CDR1 and CDR2 are MDHEN and SYDVKM. The J segment lost 5 bases and the V segment lost 4 bases, leaving 9 bases of the junction unmatched. CDR3 DNA sequence: TGTGCCAGCAGTTCCACCGGGACAGGGTATGACGAGCAGTACTTC. This sequence encodes CASSSTGTGYDEQYF.

This clonotype was recorded once. The chain links TRBV5-1 to TRBJ2-3; D gene unclear. The germline V gene has CDR1 SGHRS and CDR2 YFSETQ. There are 15 residues in the CDR3. The V end lost 1 base, the J end lost 4 bases, and 13 bases lay between the germline ends. This chain's CDR3 is CASSLRTDVADTQYF. For the CDR3, the DNA is TGCGCCAGCAGCTTGAGGACGGACGTTGCAGATACGCAGTATTTT.

The chain has TRBV18 and TRBJ1-1, with TRBD1 matching over 8 bases. Trimming took 3 bases from V and 2 from J; bases not matched to a gene: 2. Germline V CDR1 and CDR2: KGHSH, LQKENI. The length of the CDR3 is 14 residues. CDR3 DNA sequence: TGTGCCAGCTCACCGGGACAGGCCAACACTGAAGCTTTCTTT. This translates into CASSPGQANTEAFF.

The chain joins TRBV12-3 or TRBV12-4 to TRBJ1-1, with D uncertain. V lost 4 bases and J lost 3, with 12 bases in between. The CDR3 totals 14 residues. The CDR3 nucleotides read TGTGCCAGCAGTTACCGGGGAGGGCACACTGAAGCTTTCTTT. Translating gives CASSYRGGHTEAFF.

V gene TRBV4-3 combines with J gene TRBJ2-3; D gene unclear. Looked up from germline, CDR1 is LGHNA and CDR2 is YSLEER. Trimming took off 0 bases at V and 3 bases at J, with 7 bases between the two ends. This CDR3 region has 14 residues. CDR3 coding DNA: TGCGCCAGCAGCCAAGATTCGCGGACAGATACGCAGTATTTT. The encoded protein is CASSQDSRTDTQYF.

This clonotype was recorded once. The J gene is TRBJ2-3, the V gene TRBV12-3 or TRBV12-4; D unclear. V lost 7 bases to trimming and J lost 2 bases, with 16 bases between them. This CDR3 has 15 amino acids. The CDR3 DNA follows: TGTGCCAGCACTCCTTTTACGGTACTCACAGATACGCAGTATTTT. Translation: CASTPFTVLTDTQYF.

This sequence joins TRBV6-2 or TRBV6-3 and TRBJ1-5, with 10 bases that match TRBD1. Germline CDR1 is MNHEY and CDR2 is SVGEGT. Trimming took 10 bases from V and 5 from J; bases not matched to a gene: 5. This CDR3 comprises 13 residues. CDR3 protein: CATGQGEHQPQHF. In DNA form, the CDR3 reads TGTGCCACCGGACAGGGGGAGCATCAGCCCCAGCATTTT.